This TCR beta chain derives from a study of OX40 agonist ivuxolimab in advanced cancers. A note on the overall study: The costimulatory receptor OX40 (CD134) was targeted by ivuxolimab, a fully human IgG2 agonistic monoclonal antibody. The paper reports the monotherapy dose-escalation portion (N ≈ 50 patients) of the phase I ivuxolimab trial. Prior anti-PD-1, anti-PD-L1 or anti-CTLA-4 therapy was permitted, and 40% to 50% of dose-escalation patients had received checkpoint inhibitors. In the dose-escalation cohort, roughly 80% of patients were male, and the mean age was roughly 60 years, with a range of 23 to 79. Among the approximately 54 dose-escalation patients, about 20 had hepatocellular carcinoma, approximately 15 melanoma, 9 renal cell carcinoma and 9 head and neck cancer. Partial responses were achieved by three dose-escalation patients, of whom one had hepatocellular carcinoma and two had cutaneous melanoma. The purpose of peripheral TCRbeta sequencing was to test whether ivuxolimab changed TCR sequence diversity and led to clonal T-cell expansion. Intravenous ivuxolimab was administered to patients every 2 weeks at six dose levels: 0.01, 0.1, 0.3, 1.5, 3 and 10 mg/kg.

Patients with autoimmune disease history or receiving systemic immunosuppression were excluded from the trial. In every dose cohort, peripheral blood was drawn for TCR sequencing at baseline, cycle 4 day 1, and cycle 7 day 1. The samples were taken from a phase I, first-in-human, multicenter, open-label dose-escalation trial of ivuxolimab. Adults with locally advanced or metastatic melanoma, renal cell carcinoma, hepatocellular carcinoma or head and neck squamous cell carcinoma were enrolled in the trial. Before TCR sequencing, CD4+ T cells and CD8+ T cells were sorted from peripheral blood as separate populations. For this chain, trimming is 6 bases at the V end and 3 bases at the J end, and the number of junction bases without a gene match is 9. From the germline V gene, CDR1 is SGHNT and CDR2 is YENEEA. There are 15 amino acids in the CDR3, from cysteine to phenylalanine inclusive. The DNA shown is the 45-base CDR3, in frame from base 1.

This clone is a singleton in its sample. Its specific antigen is unknown. There are no base qualities to consult, and no much larger clone falls within one base. For sequencing of the TCRbeta CDR3 region, genomic DNA was extracted from the sorted cells. TCRbeta CDR3 regions were sequenced using the immunoSEQ Assay. Not all clones reach the TCRdb copy of this immuneACCESS table, which keeps in-frame sequences only. Checked studies attribute under half of the gap to unresolved V genes and leave the rest unexplained. A total of 35,000 to 45,000 clones appear in this sample, 65% to 90% of them only once. Jointly, the top ten make up about 2% of the sample. What the study reported, not specific to this receptor: In the 0.1-3.0 mg/kg groups, partial responders were among the patients with the lowest normalized peripheral clonal expansion, particularly in CD8+ T cells. At doses of 0.1 to 3.0 mg/kg, clonal expansion of both CD4+ and CD8+ blood T cells was observed from baseline to week 6. Low levels of normalized T-cell clonal expansion were also seen in some patients who did not respond. The antigen specificity of the clonally expanded peripheral T cells was not determined. After ivuxolimab, more expanded clones were found on average in CD8+ T cells than in CD4+ T cells.

This sample comprised CD4+ or CD8+ T cells sorted from blood, obtained in a trial of the OX40 agonist ivuxolimab. This receptor was obtained from an adult with an advanced solid tumor such as melanoma, head and neck, liver or kidney cancer. The sequence is built from TRBV11-3 and TRBJ2-7, and 9 junctional nucleotides match TRBD1. CDR3 sequence: CASSKETGGIYEQYF. The DNA is TGTGCCAGCAGTAAAGAGACAGGGGGGATCTACGAGCAGTACTTC.